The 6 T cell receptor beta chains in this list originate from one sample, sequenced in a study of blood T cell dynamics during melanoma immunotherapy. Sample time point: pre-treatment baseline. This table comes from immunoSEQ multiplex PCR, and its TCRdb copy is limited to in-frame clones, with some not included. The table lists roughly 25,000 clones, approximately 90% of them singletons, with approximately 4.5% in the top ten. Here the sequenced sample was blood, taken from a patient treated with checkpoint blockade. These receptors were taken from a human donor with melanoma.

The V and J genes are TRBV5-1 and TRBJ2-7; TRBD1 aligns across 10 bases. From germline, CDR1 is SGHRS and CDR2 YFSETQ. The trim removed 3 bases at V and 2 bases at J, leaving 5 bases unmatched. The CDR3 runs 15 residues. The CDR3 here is CASSSDGQGAYEQYF. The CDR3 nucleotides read TGCGCCAGCAGCTCTGACGGACAGGGGGCCTACGAGCAGTACTTC.

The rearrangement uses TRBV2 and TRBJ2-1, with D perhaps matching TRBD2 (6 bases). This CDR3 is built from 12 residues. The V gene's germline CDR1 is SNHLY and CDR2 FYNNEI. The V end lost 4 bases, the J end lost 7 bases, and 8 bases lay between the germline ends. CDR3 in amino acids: CASSAEGNEQFF. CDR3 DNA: TGTGCCAGCAGTGCGGAGGGGAATGAGCAGTTCTTC.

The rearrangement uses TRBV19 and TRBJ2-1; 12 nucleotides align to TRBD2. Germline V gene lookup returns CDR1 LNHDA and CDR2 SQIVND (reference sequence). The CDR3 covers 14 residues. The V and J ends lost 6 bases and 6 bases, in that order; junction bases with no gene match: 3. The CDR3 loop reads CASSGLAGSNEQFF. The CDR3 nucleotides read TGTGCCAGTAGCGGACTAGCGGGAAGCAATGAGCAGTTCTTC. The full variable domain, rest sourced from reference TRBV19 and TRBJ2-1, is DGGITQSPKYLFRKEGQNVTLSCEQNLNHDAMYWYRQDPGQGLRLIYYSQIVNDFQKGDIAEGYSVSREKKESFPLTVTSAQKNPTAFYLCASSGLAGSNEQFFGPGTRLTVL.

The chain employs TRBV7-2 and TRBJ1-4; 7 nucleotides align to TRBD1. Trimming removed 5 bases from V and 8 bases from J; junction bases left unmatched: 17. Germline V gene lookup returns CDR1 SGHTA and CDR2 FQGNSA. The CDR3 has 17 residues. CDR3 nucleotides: TGTGCCAGCAGCAGCAACTTCCGACAGGGAAGCCGCGAAAAACTGTTTTTT. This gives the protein CASSSNFRQGSREKLFF.

The CDR3 protein is CASSLATDRPPKMAQYF. Here the CDR3 DNA reads TGTGCCAGCAGCTTAGCGACAGACAGGCCCCCAAAGATGGCCCAGTACTTC. The chain combines TRBV7-2 with TRBJ2-5; possible D gene TRBD1, 6 bases. CDR3 length: 17 residues. V was pared by 0 bases and J by 9 bases, with 23 bases between. Germline CDR1 SGHTA, CDR2 FQGNSA.

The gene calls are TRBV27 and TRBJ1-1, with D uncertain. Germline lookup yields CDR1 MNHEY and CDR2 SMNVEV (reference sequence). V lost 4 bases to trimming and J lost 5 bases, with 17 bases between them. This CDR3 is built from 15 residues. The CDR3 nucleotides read TGTGCCAGCAGTTCTACACGGTGGGGAGGGACTGAAGCTTTCTTT. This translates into CASSSTRWGGTEAFF.